Following are 25 T cell receptor beta chains from one sample sequenced in a study of blood T cell repertoires in COVID-19. Sequencing was performed with immunoSEQ multiplex PCR; in TCRdb, only in-frame clones are kept and a portion is missing. The sample has approximately 350,000 clones, approximately 82% seen once. The specimen was peripheral blood. The receptors derive from a man aged 30-40 years with active or convalescent COVID-19.

CDR3 sequence reads: CASSFQGQSGTQHF. The CDR3 bases are TGTGCCAGCAGTTTTCAGGGGCAATCAGGGACCCAGCATTTT. V gene TRBV27 combines with J gene TRBJ1-5, with D maybe TRBD1 (6 bases). The CDR3 spans 14 residues. V lost 3 bases, J lost 11 bases, and 17 bases lay in between. CDR1 MNHEY and CDR2 SMNVEV come from the germline V gene (reference sequence).

The rearrangement joins TRBV7-9 to TRBJ1-1; TRBD1 matches at 7 bases. The germline V gene has CDR1 SEHNR and CDR2 FQNEAQ (reference sequence). J lost 2 bases, V lost 5 bases, and 2 bases had no gene match. This CDR3 comprises 13 residues. The CDR3 here is CASSRDSNTEAFF. Written as DNA, the CDR3 is TGTGCCAGCAGCCGGGACAGCAACACTGAAGCTTTCTTT.

V and J are TRBV5-8 and TRBJ2-7; the match to TRBD2 covers 7 bases. Looked up from germline, CDR1 is SGHTS and CDR2 is YDEGEE. J lost 2 bases, V lost 0 bases, and 5 bases had no gene match. The CDR3 length is 15 residues. CDR3 protein: CASSLGGGVTYEQYF. The CDR3 region has the DNA TGTGCCAGCAGCTTGGGCGGGGGAGTAACCTACGAGCAGTACTTC.

This rearrangement joins TRBV19 to TRBJ1-4, with D perhaps TRBD1 (5 bases). Germline loops: CDR1 LNHDA, CDR2 SQIVND (reference sequence). This CDR3 comprises 20 residues. V lost 0 bases and J 8 bases, leaving 28 bases between the germline ends. The DNA for the CDR3 is TGTGCCAGTAGTATAGATCTATTTGGAGGAGGGGCCAGTCTCGACGAAAAACTGTTTTTT. This translates into CASSIDLFGGGASLDEKLFF.

This chain connects TRBV4-3 to TRBJ2-6, with 12 bases aligning to TRBD2. Trimming took 3 bases from V and 0 from J; bases not matched to a gene: 15. This CDR3 comprises 22 residues. In germline, CDR1 is LGHNA, CDR2 YSLEER. The CDR3 bases are TGCGCCAGCAGCCAGTCTCTAGCGGGAGGGGGAAGAATCAGCTCTGGGGCCAACGTCCTGACTTTC. As protein: CASSQSLAGGGRISSGANVLTF.

This clone has only a few counts. V is TRBV2 and J is TRBJ2-2, with TRBD1 as a possible D gene (5 bases). CDR3 length equals 13 residues. CDR1 is SNHLY and CDR2 is FYNNEI in the germline V gene. Trimming cost V 6 bases and J 6 bases, with 11 bases left between them. The CDR3 DNA reads as TGTGCCAGCAGACAGGACGGCTCCGGGGAGCTGTTTTTT. As protein: CASRQDGSGELFF.

The V and J genes are TRBV7-2 and TRBJ2-5, with 7 bases that match TRBD2. The CDR3 runs 14 residues. V dropped 5 bases and J dropped 2; count of bases not matched to a gene: 5. Germline loops: CDR1 SGHTA, CDR2 FQGNSA. The CDR3 DNA follows: TGTGCCAGCAGCCCGTCAGCGGGGCAAGAGACCCAGTACTTC. Translated, it gives CASSPSAGQETQYF.

The chain combines TRBV7-9 with TRBJ2-5; 10 bases map to TRBD1. Trimming removed 4 bases from V and 4 bases from J; junction bases left unmatched: 12. Germline V gene lookup returns CDR1 SEHNR and CDR2 FQNEAQ (reference sequence). The CDR3 has 17 residues. In DNA form, the CDR3 reads TGTGCCAGCAGCTCGGCTCCGACAGGGGGCAAAGGAGAGACCCAGTACTTC. It translates to CASSSAPTGGKGETQYF. Full variable domain (rest looked up from reference TRBV7-9 and TRBJ2-5): DTGVSQNPRHKITKRGQNVTFRCDPISEHNRLYWYRQTLGQGPEFLTYFQNEAQLEKSRLLSDRFSAERPKGSFSTLEIQRTEQGDSAMYLCASSSAPTGGKGETQYFGPGTRLLVL.

V is TRBV25-1 and J is TRBJ1-1; D gene unclear. This CDR3 has 13 amino acids. From germline, CDR1 is MGHDK and CDR2 SYGVNS. The V gene lost 4 bases and the J gene lost 4 bases, with 10 bases spanning the gap. This CDR3 is CASSVTGATEAFF. The CDR3 DNA follows: TGTGCCAGCAGTGTAACGGGTGCCACTGAAGCTTTCTTT.

This chain connects TRBV15 to TRBJ2-1; TRBD2 agrees at 9 bases. The germline V gene encodes CDR1 LNHNV and CDR2 YYDKDF (reference sequence). The CDR3 length is 16 residues. V trimming: 5 bases; J trimming: 8 bases; junction bases outside the gene matches: 13. The CDR3 loop is CATSHSGSPRSDEQFF. For the CDR3, the DNA is TGTGCCACCAGCCATAGCGGGAGCCCCCGTTCTGATGAGCAGTTCTTC.

The chain uses TRBV12-5 and TRBJ1-4; unclear D gene. This CDR3 has 16 amino acids. In germline, CDR1 is LGHNT, CDR2 FRNRAP. Trimming took off 0 bases at V and 8 bases at J, with 16 bases between the two ends. The CDR3 here is CASGLVITTWREKLFF. The CDR3, as DNA: TGTGCTAGTGGTTTGGTTATTACCACTTGGAGGGAAAAACTGTTTTTT.

The CDR3 coding sequence is TGTGCCAGCAGCTTGCCCGGGGACAGGGTCGGGAGCGAGCAGTACTTC. Translation gives CASSLPGDRVGSEQYF. The rearrangement joins TRBV7-2 to TRBJ2-7; 9 positions agree with TRBD1. V lost 3 bases to trimming and J lost 6 bases; unmatched junction nucleotides: 12. Germline CDR1 is SGHTA and CDR2 is FQGNSA. The CDR3 loop spans 16 amino acids. Using reference TRBV7-2 and TRBJ2-7 for the parts outside the CDR3, the full variable domain is GAGVSQSPSNKVTEKGKDVELRCDPISGHTALYWYRQSLGQGLEFLIYFQGNSAPDKSGLPSDRFSAERTGGSVSTLTIQRTQQEDSAVYLCASSLPGDRVGSEQYFGPGTRLTVT.

This chain connects TRBV6-2 or TRBV6-3 to TRBJ1-5; D gene uncertain. The CDR3 has 15 residues. The V and J ends lost 2 bases and 0 bases respectively, with 8 bases between them. The germline gives CDR1 MNHEY, CDR2 SVGEGT. This CDR3 is CASSYAGYSNQPQHF. In DNA, the CDR3 is TGTGCCAGCAGTTACGCAGGATATAGCAATCAGCCCCAGCATTTT.

J is TRBJ1-2 and V is TRBV3-1 (or the pseudogene TRBV3-2); TRBD1 agrees at 8 bases. The CDR3 totals 13 residues. The V gene's germline CDR1 is LGHDT and CDR2 YNNKEL (reference sequence). V shed 3 bases, J shed 4 bases, and the junction held 1 base outside the gene matches. The CDR3 protein is CASSQGQVYGYTF. CDR3 nucleotides: TGTGCCAGCAGCCAGGGACAGGTCTATGGCTACACCTTC.

The CDR3 protein is CASRHAGRGFNSPLHF. The CDR3 DNA is TGTGCCAGCCGCCACGCAGGGAGGGGATTTAATTCACCCCTCCACTTT. V usage is TRBV6-6 and J usage is TRBJ1-6, with D tentatively TRBD1 (5 bases). Trimming left V 8 bases short and J 6 bases short, with 20 bases between. Per the germline V gene, CDR1 is MNHNY and CDR2 is SVGAGI (reference sequence). This CDR3 is 16 amino acids long.

This chain joins TRBV5-1 and TRBJ1-1; D not resolved. This CDR3 comprises 15 residues. V lost 0 bases to trimming and J lost 0 bases, with 9 bases between them. CDR1 is SGHRS, CDR2 YFSETQ, per germline. The CDR3 region is CASSLAGSLNTEAFF. CDR3 sequence (DNA): TGCGCCAGCAGCTTGGCCGGTAGCCTGAACACTGAAGCTTTCTTT.

This clone was picked up one time. The chain recombines TRBV23-1 with TRBJ2-7; 7 bases map to TRBD1. TRBV23-1 is assigned to the ORF class and has an uncertain function. The CDR3 extends over 16 amino acids. The junction had 9 bases not matched to a gene; V was cut back by 1 base and J by 3 bases. CDR3 sequence reads: CASSQWDRDSYYEQYF. In nucleotides, the CDR3 is TGCGCCAGCAGTCAATGGGACCGGGACAGCTACTACGAGCAGTACTTC.

The gene calls are TRBV6-5 and TRBJ2-7, with 10 bases aligning to TRBD2. V shed 1 base and J 2 bases; nucleotides not matched to a gene: 5. The germline CDR1 and CDR2 sequences are MNHEY and SVGAGI. This CDR3 has 16 amino acids. CDR3 sequence (DNA): TGTGCCAGCAGTTACTATTCAAGCGGGGGGGCCTACGAGCAGTACTTC. Encoded protein: CASSYYSSGGAYEQYF.

The genes are TRBV6-5 and TRBJ2-7, with no clear D. V was pared by 4 bases and J by 2 bases, with 9 bases between. This CDR3 spans 13 amino acids. CDR1 and CDR2 (germline): MNHEY, SVGAGI. The CDR3 DNA reads as TGTGCCAGCAGTTCAACATGGCCCTACGAGCAGTACTTC. Amino acid sequence: CASSSTWPYEQYF.

The V call is TRBV4-2, the J call TRBJ2-2, with 8 bases identical to TRBD1. The length of the CDR3 is 13 residues. Per germline, CDR1 LGHNA and CDR2 YNFKEQ. The ends lost 3 bases at V and 7 bases at J; junction bases unmatched: 1. Written as DNA, the CDR3 is TGTGCCAGCAGCCAGACAGGGGTCGGGGAGCTGTTTTTT. As protein: CASSQTGVGELFF.

In this sample, this clone turned up once. A much larger clonotype is one base distant, so this may be a read error. This chain uses TRBV7-3 with TRBJ2-2, with 7 bases fitting TRBD2. V lost 4 bases, J lost 6 bases, and 11 bases stayed unmatched. Germline-derived CDR1 and CDR2 are SGHTA and FQGTGA. The CDR3 is made up of 16 amino acids. DNA of the CDR3: TGTGCCAGCAGCTCGGGACTAACGGGAGCTGCCGGGGAGCTGTTTTTT. Translation: CASSSGLTGAAGELFF. Together with reference TRBV7-3 and TRBJ2-2, the CDR3 gives the full variable domain: GAGVSQTPSNKVTEKGKYVELRCDPISGHTALYWYRQSLGQGPEFLIYFQGTGAADDSGLPNDRFFAVRPEGSVSTLKIQRTERGDSAVYLCASSSGLTGAAGELFFGEGSRLTVL.

This clone has more than one count but fewer than ten. The gene calls are TRBV30 and TRBJ2-7; D perhaps matches TRBD1 (6 bases). The V end lost 7 bases, the J end lost 6 bases, and 13 bases lay between the germline ends. From germline, CDR1 is GTSNPN and CDR2 SVGIG (reference sequence). The CDR3 spans 11 residues. This CDR3 reads CASLDSSEQYF. The CDR3 DNA sequence: TGTGCCTCCCTGGACAGTAGCGAGCAGTACTTC.

This rearrangement joins TRBV7-8 to TRBJ1-5; possible D gene TRBD1, 5 bases. Trimming pared 2 bases from V and 4 bases from J, leaving 12 bases between. CDR1 and CDR2 from the germline V gene are SGHVS and FQNEAQ. CDR3 length: 15 amino acids. In DNA form, the CDR3 reads TGTGCCAGCAGCTTAACCAGGGAACGGAATCAGCCCCAGCATTTT. As protein: CASSLTRERNQPQHF.

V gene TRBV6-5 combines with J gene TRBJ2-1, with 8 positions matching TRBD1. This CDR3 contains 15 residues. In germline, CDR1 is MNHEY, CDR2 SVGAGI. J lost 8 bases, V lost 4 bases, and 10 bases had no gene match. The CDR3 is CASSFGTGTTHEQFF. The DNA of the CDR3 is TGTGCCAGCAGTTTTGGGACAGGAACGACCCATGAGCAGTTCTTC.

V and J are TRBV4-1 and TRBJ2-1; tentatively, D is TRBD1 (5 bases). This CDR3 has 16 residues. V was shortened by 1 base and J by 3 bases, with 13 bases between the two germline ends. Germline V gene data show CDR1 as MGHRA and CDR2 as YSYEKL. The CDR3 is CASSQGRGLGYNEQFF. In nucleotides, the CDR3 is TGCGCCAGCAGCCAAGGAAGGGGCCTTGGCTACAATGAGCAGTTCTTC.